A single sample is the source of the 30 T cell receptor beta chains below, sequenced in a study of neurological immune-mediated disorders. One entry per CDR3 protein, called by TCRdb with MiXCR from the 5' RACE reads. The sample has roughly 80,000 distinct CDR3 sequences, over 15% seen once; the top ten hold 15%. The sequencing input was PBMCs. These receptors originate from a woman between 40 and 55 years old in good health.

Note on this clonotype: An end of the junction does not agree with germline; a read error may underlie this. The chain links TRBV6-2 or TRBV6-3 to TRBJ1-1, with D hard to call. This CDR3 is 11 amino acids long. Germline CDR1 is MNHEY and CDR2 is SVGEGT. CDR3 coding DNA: TGTGCCAACAGTTACCCGCAGGAAGCTTTCTTT. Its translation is CANSYPQEAFF.

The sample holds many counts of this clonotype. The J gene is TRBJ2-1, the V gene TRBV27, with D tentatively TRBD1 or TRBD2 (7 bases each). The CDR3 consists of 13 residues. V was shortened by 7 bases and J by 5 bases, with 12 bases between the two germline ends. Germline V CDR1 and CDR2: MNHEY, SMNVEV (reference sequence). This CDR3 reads CASTQGGDNEQFF. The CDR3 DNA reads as TGTGCCAGCACTCAGGGGGGGGACAATGAGCAGTTCTTC.

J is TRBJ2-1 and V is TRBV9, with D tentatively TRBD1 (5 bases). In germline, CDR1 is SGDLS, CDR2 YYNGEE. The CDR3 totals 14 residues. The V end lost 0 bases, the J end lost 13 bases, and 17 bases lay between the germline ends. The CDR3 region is CASSVVDEDTYQFF. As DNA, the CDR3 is TGTGCCAGCAGCGTAGTAGACGAGGACACCTACCAGTTCTTC.

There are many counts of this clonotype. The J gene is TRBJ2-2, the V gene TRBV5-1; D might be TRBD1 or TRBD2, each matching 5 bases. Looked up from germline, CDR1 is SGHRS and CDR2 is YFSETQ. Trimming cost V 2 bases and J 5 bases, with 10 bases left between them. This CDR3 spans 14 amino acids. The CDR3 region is CASSFRDGTGELFF. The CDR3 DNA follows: TGCGCCAGCAGCTTCCGGGACGGGACCGGGGAGCTGTTTTTT.

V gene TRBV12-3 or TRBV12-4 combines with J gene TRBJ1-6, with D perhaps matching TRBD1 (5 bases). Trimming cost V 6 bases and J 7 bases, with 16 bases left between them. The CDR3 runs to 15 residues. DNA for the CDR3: TGTGCCAGCAGGGCCCCCGGGGGACCCAATTCACCCCTCCACTTT. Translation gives CASRAPGGPNSPLHF.

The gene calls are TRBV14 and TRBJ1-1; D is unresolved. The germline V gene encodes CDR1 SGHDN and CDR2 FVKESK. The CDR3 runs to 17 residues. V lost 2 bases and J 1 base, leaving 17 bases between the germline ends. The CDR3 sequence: CASSQRPPASWNTEAFF. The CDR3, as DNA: TGTGCCAGCAGCCAACGACCCCCCGCCAGCTGGAACACTGAAGCTTTCTTT.

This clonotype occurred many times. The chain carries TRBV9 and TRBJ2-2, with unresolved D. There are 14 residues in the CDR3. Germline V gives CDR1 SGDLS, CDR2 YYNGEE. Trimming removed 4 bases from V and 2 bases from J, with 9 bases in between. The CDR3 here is CASSLGLNTGELFF. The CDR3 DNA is TGTGCCAGCAGCCTAGGGTTAAACACCGGGGAGCTGTTTTTT. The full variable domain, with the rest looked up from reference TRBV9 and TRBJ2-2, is DSGVTQTPKHLITATGQRVTLRCSPRSGDLSVYWYQQSLDQGLQFLIQYYNGEERAKGNILERFSAQQFPDLHSELNLSSLELGDSALYFCASSLGLNTGELFFGEGSRLTVL.

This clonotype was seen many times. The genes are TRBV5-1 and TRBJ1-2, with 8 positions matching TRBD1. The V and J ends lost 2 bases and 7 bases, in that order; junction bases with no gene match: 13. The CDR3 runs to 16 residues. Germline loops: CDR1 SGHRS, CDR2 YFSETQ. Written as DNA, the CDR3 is TGCGCCAGCAGCTTTGGTAGGCAGGGGGCCATATCTGGCTACACCTTC. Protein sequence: CASSFGRQGAISGYTF.

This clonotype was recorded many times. The chain's CDR3 is CSVTDSLNTEAFF. CDR3 sequence (DNA): TGCAGCGTGACGGACAGCCTGAACACTGAAGCTTTCTTT. The chain employs TRBV29-1 and TRBJ1-1; D is possibly TRBD1 (6 bases). The V gene lost 6 bases and the J gene lost 0 bases, with 11 bases spanning the gap. CDR1 is SQVTM and CDR2 is ANQGSEA in the germline V gene. The CDR3 runs to 13 residues.

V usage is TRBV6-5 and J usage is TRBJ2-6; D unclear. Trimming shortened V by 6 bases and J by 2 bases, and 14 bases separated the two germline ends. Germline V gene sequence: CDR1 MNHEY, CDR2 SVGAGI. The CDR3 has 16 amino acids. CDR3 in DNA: TGTGCCAGCAGCAGTTCGGACCTCCCTGGGGCCAACGTCCTGACTTTC. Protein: CASSSSDLPGANVLTF.

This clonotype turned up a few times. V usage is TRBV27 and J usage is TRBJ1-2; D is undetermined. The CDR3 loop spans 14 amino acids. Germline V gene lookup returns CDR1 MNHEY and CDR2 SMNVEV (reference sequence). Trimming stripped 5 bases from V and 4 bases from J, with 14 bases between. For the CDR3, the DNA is TGTGCCAGCAGTGGGCACATTGGAGCCTATGGCTACACCTTC. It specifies CASSGHIGAYGYTF.

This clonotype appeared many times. CDR3 sequence reads: CSASPGSSYNEQFF. CDR3 DNA sequence: TGCAGTGCTAGCCCGGGATCATCCTACAATGAGCAGTTCTTC. The chain links TRBV20-1 to TRBJ2-1; tentative D call: TRBD2 (5 bases). CDR3 length: 14 residues. The germline CDR1 and CDR2 sequences are DFQATT and SNEGSKA (reference sequence). Trimming removed 3 bases from V and 1 base from J, with 10 bases in between.

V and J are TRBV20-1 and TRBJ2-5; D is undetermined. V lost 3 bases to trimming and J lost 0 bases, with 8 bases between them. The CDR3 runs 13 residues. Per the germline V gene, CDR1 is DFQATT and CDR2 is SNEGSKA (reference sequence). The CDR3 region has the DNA TGCAGTGCTAGCCCTGTGTACCAAGAGACCCAGTACTTC. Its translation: CSASPVYQETQYF.

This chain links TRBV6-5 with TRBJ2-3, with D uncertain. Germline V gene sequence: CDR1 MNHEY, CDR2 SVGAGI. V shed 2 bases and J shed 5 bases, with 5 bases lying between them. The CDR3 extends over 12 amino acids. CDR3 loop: CASSYDGDTQYF. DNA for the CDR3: TGTGCCAGCAGTTACGACGGAGATACGCAGTATTTT.

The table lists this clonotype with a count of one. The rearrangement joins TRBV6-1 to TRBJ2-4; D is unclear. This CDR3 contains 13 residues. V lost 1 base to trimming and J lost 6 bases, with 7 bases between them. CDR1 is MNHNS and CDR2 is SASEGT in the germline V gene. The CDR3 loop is CASSEDPGNIQYF. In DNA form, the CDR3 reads TGTGCCAGCAGTGAAGACCCGGGAAACATTCAGTACTTC.

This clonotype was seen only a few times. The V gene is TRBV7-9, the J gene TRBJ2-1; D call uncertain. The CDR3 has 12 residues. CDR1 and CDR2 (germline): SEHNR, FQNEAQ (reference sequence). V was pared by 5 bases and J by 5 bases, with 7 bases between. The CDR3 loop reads CASSQVDNEQFF. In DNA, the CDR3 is TGTGCCAGCAGCCAGGTCGACAATGAGCAGTTCTTC. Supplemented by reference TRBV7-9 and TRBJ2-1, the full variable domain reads DTGVSQNPRHKITKRGQNVTFRCDPISEHNRLYWYRQTLGQGPEFLTYFQNEAQLEKSRLLSDRFSAERPKGSFSTLEIQRTEQGDSAMYLCASSQVDNEQFFGPGTRLTVL.

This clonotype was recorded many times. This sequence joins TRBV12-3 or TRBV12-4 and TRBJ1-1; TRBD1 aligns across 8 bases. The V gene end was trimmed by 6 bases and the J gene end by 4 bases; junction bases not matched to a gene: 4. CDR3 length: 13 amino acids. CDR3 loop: CASSYTGGTEAFF. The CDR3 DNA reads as TGTGCCAGCAGCTATACAGGGGGCACTGAAGCTTTCTTT.

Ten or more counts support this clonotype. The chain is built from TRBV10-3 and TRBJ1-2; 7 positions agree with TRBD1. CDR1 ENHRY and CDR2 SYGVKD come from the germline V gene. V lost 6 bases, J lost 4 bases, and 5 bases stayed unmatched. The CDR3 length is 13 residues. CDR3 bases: TGTGCCATCAGCCAAACAGGGGCCTATGGCTACACCTTC. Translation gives CAISQTGAYGYTF.

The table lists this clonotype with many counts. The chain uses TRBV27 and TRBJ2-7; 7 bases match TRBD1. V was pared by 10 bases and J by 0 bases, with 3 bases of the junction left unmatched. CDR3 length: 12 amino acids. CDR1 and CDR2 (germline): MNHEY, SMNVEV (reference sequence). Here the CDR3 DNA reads TGTGCCACCAGGGACAGCTCCTACGAGCAGTACTTC. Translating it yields CATRDSSYEQYF.

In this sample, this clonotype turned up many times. In nucleotides, the CDR3 is TGTGCCAGCAGCAGGGGGGACACCCGCACAGATACGCAGTATTTT. It codes for CASSRGDTRTDTQYF. V is TRBV6-5 and J is TRBJ2-3, with TRBD1 as a possible D gene (7 bases). V gave up 6 bases and J gave up 1 base, with 14 bases separating them. CDR1 is MNHEY and CDR2 is SVGAGI in the germline V gene. CDR3 length: 15 residues.

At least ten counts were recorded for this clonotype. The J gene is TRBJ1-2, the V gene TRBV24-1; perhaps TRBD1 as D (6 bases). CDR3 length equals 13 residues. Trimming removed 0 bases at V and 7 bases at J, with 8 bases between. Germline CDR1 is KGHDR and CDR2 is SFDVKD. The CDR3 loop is CATSDLDRSGYTF. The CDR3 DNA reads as TGTGCCACCAGTGATTTGGACAGGTCTGGCTACACCTTC.

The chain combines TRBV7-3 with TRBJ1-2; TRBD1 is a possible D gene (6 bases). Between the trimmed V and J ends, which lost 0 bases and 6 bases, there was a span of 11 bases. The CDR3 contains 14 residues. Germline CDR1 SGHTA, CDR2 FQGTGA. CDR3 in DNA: TGTGCCAGCAGCTTAACGGGGGCAGGGGATGGCTACACCTTC. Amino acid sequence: CASSLTGAGDGYTF.

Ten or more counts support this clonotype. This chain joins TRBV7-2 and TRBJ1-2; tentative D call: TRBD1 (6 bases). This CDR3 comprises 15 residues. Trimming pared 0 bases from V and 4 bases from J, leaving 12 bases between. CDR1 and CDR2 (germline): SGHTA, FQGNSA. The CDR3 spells CASSLATGAGYGYTF. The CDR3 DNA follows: TGTGCCAGCAGCTTAGCGACGGGGGCGGGCTATGGCTACACCTTC.

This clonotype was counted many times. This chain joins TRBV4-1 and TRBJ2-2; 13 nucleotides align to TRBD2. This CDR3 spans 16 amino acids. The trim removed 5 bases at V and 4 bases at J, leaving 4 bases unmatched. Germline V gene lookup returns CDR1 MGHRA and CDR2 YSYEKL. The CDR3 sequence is CASSSRLAGGTGELFF. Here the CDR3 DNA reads TGCGCCAGCAGCTCCCGACTAGCGGGGGGCACCGGGGAGCTGTTTTTT.

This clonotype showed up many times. CDR3 nucleotide sequence: TGTGCCAGCAGTTTCCAGGGGGGGTGGAGCACTGAAGCTTTCTTT. Amino acid sequence: CASSFQGGWSTEAFF. The J gene is TRBJ1-1, the V gene TRBV12-3 or TRBV12-4, with 7 bases aligning to TRBD1. Trimming at V came to 3 bases and at J to 4 bases, leaving 8 bases not matched to a gene. The CDR3 loop spans 15 amino acids.

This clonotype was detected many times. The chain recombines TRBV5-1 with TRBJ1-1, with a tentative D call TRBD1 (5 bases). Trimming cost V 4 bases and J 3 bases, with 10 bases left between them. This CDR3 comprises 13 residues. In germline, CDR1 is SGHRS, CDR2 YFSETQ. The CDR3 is CASSGGGDTEAFF. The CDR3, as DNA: TGCGCCAGCAGCGGGGGGGGGGACACTGAAGCTTTCTTT.

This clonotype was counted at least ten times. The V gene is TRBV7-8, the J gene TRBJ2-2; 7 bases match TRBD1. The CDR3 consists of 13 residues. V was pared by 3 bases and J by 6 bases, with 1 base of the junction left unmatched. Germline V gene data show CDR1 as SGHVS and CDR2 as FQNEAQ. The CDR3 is CASSFTGAGELFF. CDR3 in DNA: TGTGCCAGCAGCTTTACAGGGGCCGGGGAGCTGTTTTTT. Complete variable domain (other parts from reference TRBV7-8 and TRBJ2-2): GAGVSQSPRYKVAKRGQDVALRCDPISGHVSLFWYQQALGQGPEFLTYFQNEAQLDKSGLPSDRFFAERPEGSVSTLKIQRTQQEDSAVYLCASSFTGAGELFFGEGSRLTVL.

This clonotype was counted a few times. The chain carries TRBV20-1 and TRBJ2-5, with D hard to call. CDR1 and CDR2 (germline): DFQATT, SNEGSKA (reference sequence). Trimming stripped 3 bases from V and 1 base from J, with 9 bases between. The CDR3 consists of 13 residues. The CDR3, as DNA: TGCAGTGCTAGGCCCACCCTCCAAGAGACCCAGTACTTC. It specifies CSARPTLQETQYF.

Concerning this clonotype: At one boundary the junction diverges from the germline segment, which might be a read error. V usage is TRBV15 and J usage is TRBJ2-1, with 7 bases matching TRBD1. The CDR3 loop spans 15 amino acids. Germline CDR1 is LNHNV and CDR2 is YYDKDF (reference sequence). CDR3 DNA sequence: TGTGCCACAAGCAGAGACAGGGTGAGTTCCCATGAGCAGTTATTC. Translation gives CATSRDRVSSHEQLF. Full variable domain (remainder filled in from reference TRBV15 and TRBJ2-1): DAMVIQNPRYQVTQFGKPVTLSCSQTLNHNVMYWYQQKSSQAPKLLFHYYDKDFNNEADTPDNFQSRRPNTSFCFLDIRSPGLGDTAMYLCATSRDRVSSHEQLFGPGTRLTVL.

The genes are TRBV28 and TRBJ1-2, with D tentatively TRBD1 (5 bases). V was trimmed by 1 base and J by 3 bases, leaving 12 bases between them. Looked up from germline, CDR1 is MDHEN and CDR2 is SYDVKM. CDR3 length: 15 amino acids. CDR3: CASSLYAGGDYGYTF. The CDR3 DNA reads TGTGCCAGCAGTTTATACGCGGGGGGTGACTATGGCTACACCTTC.